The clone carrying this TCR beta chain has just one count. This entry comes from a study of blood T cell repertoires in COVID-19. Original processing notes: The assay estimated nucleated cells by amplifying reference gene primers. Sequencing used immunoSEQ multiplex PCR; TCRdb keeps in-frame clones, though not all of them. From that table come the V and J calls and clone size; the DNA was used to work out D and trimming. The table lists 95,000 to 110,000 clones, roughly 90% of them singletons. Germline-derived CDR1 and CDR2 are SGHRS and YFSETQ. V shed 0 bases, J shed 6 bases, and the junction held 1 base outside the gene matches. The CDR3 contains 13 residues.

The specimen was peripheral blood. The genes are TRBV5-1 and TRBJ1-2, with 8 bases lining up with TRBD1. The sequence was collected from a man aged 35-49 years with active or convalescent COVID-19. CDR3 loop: CASSLVTGDGYTF. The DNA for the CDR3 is TGCGCCAGCAGCTTGGTGACAGGGGATGGCTACACCTTC. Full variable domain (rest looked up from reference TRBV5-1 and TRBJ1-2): KAGVTQTPRYLIKTRGQQVTLSCSPISGHRSVSWYQQTPGQGLQFLFEYFSETQRNKGNFPGRFSGRQFSNSRSEMNVSTLELGDSALYLCASSLVTGDGYTFGSGTRLTVV.